Listed below are T cell receptor beta chains from one sample, sequenced in a study of blood T cell repertoires in COVID-19. Data came from immunoSEQ multiplex PCR; TCRdb stores just in-frame clones and leaves some out. The table lists around 240,000 clones, 70% to 90% of them singletons, with more than 0.75% in the top ten. The sample consisted of peripheral blood. Source of these receptors: a man between 40 and 49 years old with acute or convalescent COVID-19. The CDR3 runs from the conserved cysteine through the conserved F or W. D genes are given only for firm matches. Some rows mark clone size as missing; the rest say once, few, many or name a class of expanded clone.

j_gene | d_gene | abundance | v_gene | CDR3nt | CDR3aa
TRBJ1-2 | TRBD1 | . | TRBV28 | TGTGCCAGCAGGCTAACCCGGGACAGTTCTGTCTATGGCTACACCTTC | CASRLTRDSSVYGYTF
TRBJ1-4 | TRBD1 | . | TRBV6-5 | TGTGCCAGCAGGACCTACAGGGGACACGAAAAACTGTTTTTT | CASRTYRGHEKLFF
TRBJ2-3 | TRBD1 | . | TRBV5-5 | TGTGCCAGCAGCTTGGATGGACAGGGGTCAGATACGCAGTATTTT | CASSLDGQGSDTQYF
TRBJ1-5 | TRBD1 | . | TRBV10-3 | TGTGCCATCAGTCGGGACAGGGCCTATCAGCCCCAGCATTTT | CAISRDRAYQPQHF
TRBJ1-2 | . | . | TRBV2 | TGTGCCAGCCGTTCCGGGGACTACTATGGCTACACCTTC | CASRSGDYYGYTF
TRBJ1-5 | . | . | TRBV3-1/TRBV3-2 | TGTGCCAGCAGCCGAGGCGCAGGGAACCATCAGCCCCAGCATTTT | CASSRGAGNHQPQHF
TRBJ1-1 | . | once | TRBV19 | TGTGCCAGTAGTATGGCAGGGTGGAGCACTGAAGCTTTCTTT | CASSMAGWSTEAFF
TRBJ1-2 | . | . | TRBV7-2 | TGTGCCAGCAGCGTGAACGGAGGGAACTATGGCTACACCTTC | CASSVNGGNYGYTF
TRBJ1-4 | . | . | TRBV3-1/TRBV3-2 | TGTGCCAGCAGCCTCCCGACTCCAACTAATGAAAAACTGTTTTTT | CASSLPTPTNEKLFF
TRBJ2-1 | TRBD2 | . | TRBV7-9 | TGTGCCAGCAGCCCTCGGACTAGCGCTAATGAGCAGTTCTTC | CASSPRTSANEQFF
TRBJ1-5 | TRBD1 | . | TRBV7-8 | TGTGCCAGCAGCTCCCGGGACAGTATCGAGCCCCAGCATTTT | CASSSRDSIEPQHF
TRBJ1-2 | TRBD1 | . | TRBV30 | TGTGCCTGGAGTGTGGGTTGGGACAGGGGAGGCAACTATGGCTACACCTTC | CAWSVGWDRGGNYGYTF
TRBJ2-3 | TRBD1 | . | TRBV29-1 | TGCAGCGTTGAAGGTTTGGCAGGACAGGCAGCAGATACGCAGTATTTT | CSVEGLAGQAADTQYF
TRBJ2-3 | . | once | TRBV2 | TGTGCCAGCAGTGGGGGCAATTCGAACCTTTTT | CASSGGNSNLF
TRBJ1-1 | TRBD1 | . | TRBV18 | TGTGCCAGCTCACCTACAGGGGGCTTGAACACTGAAGCTTTCTTT | CASSPTGGLNTEAFF
TRBJ2-7 | TRBD1 | . | TRBV11-2 | TGTGCCAGCAGCATGGGACAGGGGGCGTCCTACGAGCAGTACTTC | CASSMGQGASYEQYF
TRBJ2-1 | TRBD1 | . | TRBV4-2 | TGTGCCAGCAGCTATAAGGGACAGGGGGACGCTGAGCAGTTCTTC | CASSYKGQGDAEQFF
TRBJ1-2 | . | once | TRBV6-6 | TGTGCCAGCGCCAGCGAGGGAGGGAGTGGCTACACCTTC | CASASEGGSGYTF
TRBJ1-6 | . | . | TRBV19 | TGTGCCAGTAGTCAATCATACAGGGACGGATCACCCCTCCACTTT | CASSQSYRDGSPLHF
TRBJ2-1 | . | . | TRBV7-2 | TGTGCCAGCAGCTTAGCTCGGGGGGCGTTCTCCTACAATGAGCAGTTCTTC | CASSLARGAFSYNEQFF
TRBJ2-3 | . | once | TRBV14 | TGTGCCAGCAGCCAAGCACTAGCCACAGATACGCAGTATTTT | CASSQALATDTQYF
TRBJ1-2 | . | . | TRBV6-5 | TGTGCCAGCAGTTACTCGGGTTCGGGAAGCGGCTACACCTTC | CASSYSGSGSGYTF
TRBJ2-3 | TRBD2 | . | TRBV28 | TGTGCCAGCAGTTTAAGGCGGGGGACCACAGATACGCAGTATTTT | CASSLRRGTTDTQYF
TRBJ2-5 | . | . | TRBV28 | TGTGCCAGCAGTTTAAGCAGGGGATCGGAGACCCAGTACTTC | CASSLSRGSETQYF
TRBJ1-1 | . | . | TRBV23-1 | TGCGCCAGCAGTCAATTGGGCCCTGAAGCTTTCTTT | CASSQLGPEAFF
TRBJ2-7 | . | . | TRBV15 | TGTGCCACCAGCAGAGAGCAGGGCAGCTACGAGCAGTACTTC | CATSREQGSYEQYF
TRBJ1-6 | . | . | TRBV20-1 | TGCAGTGCTAGTCTGGAGGGTTTGGATAATTCACCCCTCCACTTT | CSASLEGLDNSPLHF
TRBJ2-1 | TRBD2 | once | TRBV5-1 | TGCGCCAGCAGCGGGGCCCAACTGAAAACTAGCGGGGGGGCCAAGTTCTTC | CASSGAQLKTSGGAKFF
TRBJ2-7 | . | few | TRBV4-2 | TGTGCCAGCAGCCAAGATAGAAACGGTTACGAGCAGTACTTC | CASSQDRNGYEQYF
TRBJ1-3 | . | . | TRBV30 | TGTGCCTGGAAAGTGGACAGCTACTCTGGAAACACCATATATTTT | CAWKVDSYSGNTIYF